Below, one T cell receptor beta chain is given with its context. The antigen remains undetermined. The data belong to a study of cytomegalovirus exposure and HLA in healthy donors. CDR1 SGHTS and CDR2 YDEGEE come from the germline V gene. V shed 3 bases and J shed 0 bases, with 12 bases lying between them. The CDR3 extends over 15 amino acids. Some clones are missing from TCRdb's copy, which holds only in-frame ones; the method was immunoSEQ multiplex PCR. The repertoire includes under 200,000 clones, about 96% of them detected once, and around 0.9% sits in the top ten. General observations from the study: Testing in vitro showed three CMV-associated chains specific for CMV antigens. The tendency of first-cohort TCR clusters to co-occur in the 90 to 150 validation repertoires was the finding of a later analysis.

Sequencing was performed on PBMCs. V and J are TRBV5-8 and TRBJ1-2, with no clear D. This clonotype was sampled from a woman younger than 35 in good health and CMV-seronegative. This CDR3 reads CASSSAYTPNYGYTF. The CDR3 bases are TGTGCCAGCAGCTCCGCCTATACCCCTAACTATGGCTACACCTTC.